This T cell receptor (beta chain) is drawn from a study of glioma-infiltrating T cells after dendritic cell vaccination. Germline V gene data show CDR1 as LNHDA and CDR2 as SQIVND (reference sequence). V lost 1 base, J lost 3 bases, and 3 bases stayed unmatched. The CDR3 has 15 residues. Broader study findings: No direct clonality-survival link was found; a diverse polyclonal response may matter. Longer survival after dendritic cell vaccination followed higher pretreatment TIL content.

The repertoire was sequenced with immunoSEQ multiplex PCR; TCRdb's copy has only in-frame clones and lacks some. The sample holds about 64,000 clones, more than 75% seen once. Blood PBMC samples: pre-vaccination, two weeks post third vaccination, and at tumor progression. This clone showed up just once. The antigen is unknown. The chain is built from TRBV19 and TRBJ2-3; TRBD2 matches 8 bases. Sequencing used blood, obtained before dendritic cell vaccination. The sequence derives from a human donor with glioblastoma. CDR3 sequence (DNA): TGTGCCAGTAGTATAGCGGGGGGGGAGACAGATACGCAGTATTTT. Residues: CASSIAGGETDTQYF.